Each of the 16 T cell receptor beta chains below was sequenced from the same sample in a study of response to subunit inactivated influenza vaccine. MiXCR was run by TCRdb on the RT-PCR reads, yielding one entry per CDR3 protein. The sample consists of 700,000 to 800,000 distinct CDR3 sequences, about 18% of them appearing once. The sequencing here drew on PBMCs from blood, taken more than 4 days after vaccination. These receptors were collected from a man aged 50 to 59 who received an inactivated influenza vaccine.

This clonotype came up many times. The J gene is TRBJ2-3, the V gene TRBV25-1, with unresolved D. This CDR3 region has 13 residues. V lost 3 bases to trimming and J lost 2 bases, with 6 bases between them. Germline-derived CDR1 and CDR2 are MGHDK and SYGVNS. The DNA for the CDR3 is TGTGCCAGCAGTGAGGAGTACACAGATACGCAGTATTTT. It is translated as CASSEEYTDTQYF. Supplemented by reference TRBV25-1 and TRBJ2-3, the full variable domain reads EADIYQTPRYLVIGTGKKITLECSQTMGHDKMYWYQQDPGMELHLIHYSYGVNSTEKGDLSSESTVSRIRTEHFPLTLESARPSHTSQYLCASSEEYTDTQYFGPGTRLTVL.

The chain joins TRBV20-1 to TRBJ1-4; D is unresolved. V was shortened by 0 bases and J by 8 bases, with 10 bases between the two germline ends. The CDR3 runs 13 residues. The germline V gene encodes CDR1 DFQATT and CDR2 SNEGSKA (reference sequence). For the CDR3, the DNA is TGCAGTGCTAGAGATCGACCGGGCGAAAAACTGTTTTTT. It translates to CSARDRPGEKLFF.

This clonotype was seen repeatedly, ten times or more. The chain joins TRBV6-5 to TRBJ1-1, with D possibly matching TRBD1 (6 bases). Trimming removed 2 bases at V and 4 bases at J, with 8 bases between. This CDR3 has 13 residues. CDR1 is MNHEY and CDR2 is SVGAGI in the germline V gene. Here the CDR3 reads CASSYTGATEAFF. Written as DNA, the CDR3 is TGTGCCAGCAGTTACACGGGGGCCACTGAAGCTTTCTTT.

This clonotype was observed a few times. This sequence joins TRBV4-1 and TRBJ1-5, with D hard to call. In germline, CDR1 is MGHRA, CDR2 YSYEKL. The CDR3 extends over 13 amino acids. Trimming removed 1 base from V and 8 bases from J, with 9 bases in between. The CDR3: CASSQAYGKPQHF. The CDR3, as DNA: TGCGCCAGCAGCCAAGCTTATGGGAAGCCCCAGCATTTT.

This clonotype was counted between two and nine times. At one of its ends the junction is not consistent with the germline gene, which may arise from a read error. V is TRBV12-3 or TRBV12-4 and J is TRBJ2-3, with 7 bases matching TRBD1. The CDR3 is 10 amino acids. For the CDR3, the DNA is TGTGCCAGCAGTGGGGACAGACTCGACTTT. This encodes CASSGDRLDF.

J is TRBJ2-2 and V is TRBV30; D not resolved. V was shortened by 1 base and J by 8 bases, with 14 bases between the two germline ends. The CDR3 is 14 amino acids. Germline lookup yields CDR1 GTSNPN and CDR2 SVGIG (reference sequence). The CDR3 coding sequence is TGTGCCTGGAGTGGTACGAAGGTGGGGGGGGAGCTGTTTTTT. Translation: CAWSGTKVGGELFF.

CDR3 amino acids: CASSRLTGGGGDTQYF. In DNA, the CDR3 is TGCGCCAGCAGCCGCCTGACAGGGGGCGGTGGAGATACGCAGTATTTT. The genes are TRBV4-1 and TRBJ2-3; 10 bases map to TRBD1. This CDR3 comprises 16 residues. V was clipped by 4 bases and J by 5 bases; unmatched bases: 9. Germline lookup yields CDR1 MGHRA and CDR2 YSYEKL.

Only a few counts were recorded for this clonotype. The chain joins TRBV28 to TRBJ2-7; no reliable D call. Trimming stripped 5 bases from V and 2 bases from J, with 10 bases between. Germline V gene data show CDR1 as MDHEN and CDR2 as SYDVKM. This CDR3 comprises 13 residues. The CDR3 coding sequence is TGTGCCAGCAGTCAGACGCCTACCTACGAGCAGTACTTC. This sequence encodes CASSQTPTYEQYF.

This clonotype was picked up a small number of times. The genes are TRBV18 and TRBJ2-5, with D perhaps assigned TRBD1 or TRBD2 (5 bases each). The CDR3 consists of 13 residues. Germline V lookup: CDR1 KGHSH, CDR2 LQKENI. Trimming pared 8 bases from V and 3 bases from J, leaving 13 bases between. The CDR3 coding sequence is TGTGCCAGCCAGAGGGGCACGGAAGAGACCCAGTACTTC. Translating gives CASQRGTEETQYF.

V usage is TRBV5-6 and J usage is TRBJ1-5, with 8 bases that match TRBD1. J gave up 6 bases and V 3 bases, and 11 bases lay outside the gene matches. This CDR3 has 16 amino acids. The V gene's germline CDR1 is SGHDT and CDR2 YYEEEE. The CDR3, as DNA: TGTGCCAGCAGCTGGGCGGGGACAGGCCCCAGTCAGCCCCAGCATTTT. Protein product: CASSWAGTGPSQPQHF. Full variable domain (remainder filled in from reference TRBV5-6 and TRBJ1-5): DAGVTQSPTHLIKTRGQQVTLRCSPKSGHDTVSWYQQALGQGPQFIFQYYEEEERQRGNFPDRFSGHQFPNYSSELNVNALLLGDSALYLCASSWAGTGPSQPQHFGDGTRLSIL.

This sequence joins TRBV10-3 and TRBJ2-6, with a possible D match to TRBD2 (5 bases). The CDR3 runs 15 residues. Germline values: CDR1 ENHRY, CDR2 SYGVKD. Trimming left V 3 bases short and J 0 bases short, with 6 bases between. The CDR3 sequence is CAISEDYSGANVLTF. The CDR3 nucleotides read TGTGCCATCAGTGAAGACTACTCTGGGGCCAACGTCCTGACTTTC.

This clonotype was counted between two and nine times. This sequence joins TRBV6-1 and TRBJ2-6, with TRBD2 as a possible D gene (5 bases). CDR3 length equals 14 residues. The V and J ends lost 10 bases and 0 bases respectively, with 10 bases between them. Germline CDR1 and CDR2: MNHNS and SASEGT. The CDR3 DNA is TGTGCCACCGTAGGGAGCTCTGGGGCCAACGTCCTGACTTTC. It encodes CATVGSSGANVLTF.

This clonotype was counted only a few times. The chain joins TRBV7-8 to TRBJ1-2, with no clear D. Germline CDR1 SGHVS, CDR2 FQNEAQ. Trimming took 1 base from V and 5 from J, leaving 14 bases between them. The CDR3 runs to 15 residues. In nucleotides, the CDR3 is TGTGCCAGCAGCTTAGATCAACGGGGATGGTATGGCTACACCTTC. It yields the protein CASSLDQRGWYGYTF.

The gene calls are TRBV7-3 and TRBJ2-1; possibly TRBD1 for D (5 bases). The CDR3 loop spans 13 amino acids. The germline V gene encodes CDR1 SGHTA and CDR2 FQGTGA. Between the trimmed V and J ends, which lost 2 bases and 8 bases, there was a span of 10 bases. In nucleotides, the CDR3 is TGTGCCAGCAGCTTAGACAGACTCCATGAGCAGTTCTTC. Translation gives CASSLDRLHEQFF.

This clonotype was picked up many times. The V and J genes are TRBV7-9 and TRBJ2-7; D unresolved. Germline values: CDR1 SEHNR, CDR2 FQNEAQ (reference sequence). This CDR3 is 9 amino acids long. Trimming took 10 bases from V and 5 from J, leaving 6 bases between them. The CDR3 spells CANGDEQYF. The CDR3 DNA sequence: TGTGCCAATGGGGACGAGCAGTACTTC.

V is TRBV12-3 or TRBV12-4 and J is TRBJ2-3; 7 bases map to TRBD2. V lost 1 base, J lost 4 bases, and 2 bases stayed unmatched. The CDR3 has 14 amino acids. CDR3 sequence reads: CASSLGGRADTQYF. Written as DNA, the CDR3 is TGTGCCAGCAGTTTAGGGGGGAGGGCAGATACGCAGTATTTT.